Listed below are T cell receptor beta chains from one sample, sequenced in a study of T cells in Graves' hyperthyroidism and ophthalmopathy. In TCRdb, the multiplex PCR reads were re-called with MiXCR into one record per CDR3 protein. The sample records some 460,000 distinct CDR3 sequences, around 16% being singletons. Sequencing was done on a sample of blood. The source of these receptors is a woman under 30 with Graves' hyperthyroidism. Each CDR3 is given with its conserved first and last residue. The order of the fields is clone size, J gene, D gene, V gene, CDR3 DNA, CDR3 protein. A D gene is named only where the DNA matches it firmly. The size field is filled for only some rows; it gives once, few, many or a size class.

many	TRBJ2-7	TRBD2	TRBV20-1	TGCAGTGCGATCCGACTAGCGGGGTACGAGCAGTACTTC	CSAIRLAGYEQYF
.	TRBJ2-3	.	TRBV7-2	TGTGCCAGCAGTTCCGCGGATGCTAGCACAGATACGCAGTATTTT	CASSSADASTDTQYF
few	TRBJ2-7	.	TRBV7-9	TGTGCCAGCAGCCTAGCACAGGGAGGGGTTCGGAGGGAGCAGTACTTC	CASSLAQGGVRREQYF
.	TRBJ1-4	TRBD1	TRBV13	TGTGCCAGCAGCACGACAGGGTCGACTAATGAAAAACTGTTTTTT	CASSTTGSTNEKLFF
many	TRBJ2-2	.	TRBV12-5	TGTGCTAGTGGTTTGCCCACCAGGGGGGCCGGGGAGCTGTTTTTT	CASGLPTRGAGELFF
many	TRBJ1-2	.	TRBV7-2	TGTGCCAGCAGCTCAAGGACAGCCTCTAACTATGGCTACACCTTC	CASSSRTASNYGYTF
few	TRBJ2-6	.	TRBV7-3	TGTGCCAGCCGCACACCCGCCTCTGGGGCCAACGTCCTGACTTTC	CASRTPASGANVLTF
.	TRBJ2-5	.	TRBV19	TGTGCCAGTAGTATGGGACTCCTTCAAGAGACCCAGTACTTC	CASSMGLLQETQYF
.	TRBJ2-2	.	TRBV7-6	TGTGCCAGCAGCTTAGTTGTAGGGACCAACACCGGGGAGCTGTTTTTT	CASSLVVGTNTGELFF
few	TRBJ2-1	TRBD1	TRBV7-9	TGTGCCAGCAGCTTAGTACAGGGGGACAATGAGCAGTTCTTC	CASSLVQGDNEQFF
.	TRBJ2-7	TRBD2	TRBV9	TGTGCCAGCAGCGTAGGGGGCGGGAGGGCTGACGAGCAGTACTTC	CASSVGGGRADEQYF
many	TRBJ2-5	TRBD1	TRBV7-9	TGTGCCAGCAGCGAGAGACAGGGCTTCCAAGAGACCCAGTACTTC	CASSERQGFQETQYF
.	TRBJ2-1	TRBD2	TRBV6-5	TGTGCCAGCAGTTACTCTATTGCCGGGACTAGCGGGAGGGGCGAGCAGTTCTTC	CASSYSIAGTSGRGEQFF
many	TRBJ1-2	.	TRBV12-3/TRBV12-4	TGTGCCAGCACCCTGGGGGGGGCGCACCATGGCTACACCTTC	CASTLGGAHHGYTF
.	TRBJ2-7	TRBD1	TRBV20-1	TGCAGTGCTAGGCTCGGGACAGGGTTATACGAGCAGTACTTC	CSARLGTGLYEQYF
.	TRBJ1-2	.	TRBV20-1	TGCAGTGCTAGAGATCTCGCAGGGACCTATGGCTACACCTTC	CSARDLAGTYGYTF
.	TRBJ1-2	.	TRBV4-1	TGCGCCAGCAGCGCGGGACCGACGTATGGCTGCACCTTC	CASSAGPTYGCTF
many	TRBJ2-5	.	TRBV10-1	TGCGCCAGCAGCGATGACAAGCAAGAGACCCAGTACTTC	CASSDDKQETQYF
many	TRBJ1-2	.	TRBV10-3	TGTGCCATCAGTGAGGACCTTGGAGCTAACTATGGCTACACCTTC	CAISEDLGANYGYTF
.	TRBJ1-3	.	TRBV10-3	TGTGCCATCGGGGCCTACTCTGGAAATACCATATATTTT	CAIGAYSGNTIYF
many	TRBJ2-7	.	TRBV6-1	TGTGCCAGCAGTGATCCTCCAAGCGGGCGCTCCTACGAGCAGTACTTC	CASSDPPSGRSYEQYF
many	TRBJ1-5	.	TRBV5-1	TGCGCCAGCAGCCCAGTACCAGCTCAGCCCCAGCATTTT	CASSPVPAQPQHF
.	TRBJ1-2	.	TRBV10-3	TGTGCCATTTCTCCCCGAGGACGCCCGGGGGACTATGGCTACACCTTC	CAISPRGRPGDYGYTF
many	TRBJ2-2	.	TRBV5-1	TGCGCCAGTAATGGGGGGACCGTTTGGACCGGGGAGCTGTTTTTT	CASNGGTVWTGELFF
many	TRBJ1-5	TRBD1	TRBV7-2	TGTGCCAGCAGCCAGGGACAGGGCCCTCAGCCCCAGCATTTT	CASSQGQGPQPQHF
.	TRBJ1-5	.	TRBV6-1	TGTGCCAGCATGAAGTACGGGAATCAGCCCCAGCATTTT	CASMKYGNQPQHF
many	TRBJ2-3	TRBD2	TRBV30	TGTGCCTGGAGTGTCCAAGCGGGAGCAGATACGCAGTATTTT	CAWSVQAGADTQYF
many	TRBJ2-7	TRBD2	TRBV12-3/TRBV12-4	TGTGCCAGCAGTAGGGGACTAGCGGGAGGGCGGGGCGAGCAGTACTTC	CASSRGLAGGRGEQYF
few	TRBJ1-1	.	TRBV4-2	TGTGCCAGCAGCCATGAAAGGACAAACACTGAAGCTTTCTTT	CASSHERTNTEAFF
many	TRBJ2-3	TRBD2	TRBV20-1	TGCAGTGCTACCCTAGCGGGGGAGCAATCAGATACGCAGTATTTT	CSATLAGEQSDTQYF
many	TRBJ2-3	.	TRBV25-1	TGTGCCAGCAGTGAAGGCCTGGGGGGGCTCACAGATACGCAGTATTTT	CASSEGLGGLTDTQYF
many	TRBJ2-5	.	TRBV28	TGTGCCAGCAGTCCTCCGAGCCTAGAGACCCAGTACTTC	CASSPPSLETQYF
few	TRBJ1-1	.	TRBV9	TGTGCCAGCAGCGTAGATGGGGCCCACACTGAAGCTTTCTTT	CASSVDGAHTEAFF
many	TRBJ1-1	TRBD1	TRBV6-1	TGTGCCAGCAGTTATACTTGGGGACAGGGGGCCGGCACTGAAGCTTTCTTT	CASSYTWGQGAGTEAFF
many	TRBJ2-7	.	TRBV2	TGTGCCAGCGTGAGAAGGCCCTACGAGCAGTACTTC	CASVRRPYEQYF
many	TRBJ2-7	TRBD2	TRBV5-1	TGCGCCAGCAGCTCCGGACTAGCGGGCCTCTACGAGCAGTACTTC	CASSSGLAGLYEQYF
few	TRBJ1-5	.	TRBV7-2	TGTGCCAGCAGCTTAGATGGAACAGATAATCAGCCCCAGCATTTT	CASSLDGTDNQPQHF
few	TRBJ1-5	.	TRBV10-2	TGCGCCAGCACCAGAAGCTGGGTTGGACAGCCCCAGCATTTT	CASTRSWVGQPQHF
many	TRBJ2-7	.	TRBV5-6	TGTGCCAGCAGCTTAGGGGGATCGGGTCTCGAGCAGTACTTC	CASSLGGSGLEQYF